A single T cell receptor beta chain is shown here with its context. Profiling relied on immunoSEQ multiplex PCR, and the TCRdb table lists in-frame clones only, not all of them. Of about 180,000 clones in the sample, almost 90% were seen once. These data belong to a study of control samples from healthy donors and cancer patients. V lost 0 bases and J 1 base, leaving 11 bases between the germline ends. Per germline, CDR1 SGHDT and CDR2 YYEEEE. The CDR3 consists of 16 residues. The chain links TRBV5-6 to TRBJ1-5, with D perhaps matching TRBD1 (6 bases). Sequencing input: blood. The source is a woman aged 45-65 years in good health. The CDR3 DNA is TGTGCCAGCAGCTTGGGCGGGCAGGGGAGCAATCAGCCCCAGCATTTT. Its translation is CASSLGGQGSNQPQHF.